This T cell receptor (beta chain) was documented in a study of T cells in Graves' hyperthyroidism and ophthalmopathy. Study-level information: Peripheral blood was drawn at first diagnosis, prior to all treatment.

This clonotype was counted at least ten times. More than 8 ml fresh peripheral blood yielded the PBMCs. V lost 3 bases, J lost 8 bases, and 10 bases stayed unmatched. In germline, CDR1 is MNHEY, CDR2 SMNVEV (reference sequence). There are 16 residues in the CDR3. TCR beta CDR3 region amplification was performed from RNA transcripts. When the TCR CDR3 underwent first-round RT-PCR, the HTBI primer set was used. TCRdb used MiXCR to reprocess the multiplex PCR reads, holding one entry per CDR3 protein. The data hold roughly 280,000 distinct CDR3 sequences, with 20% to 25% observed a single time. Sequencing was performed on blood. This rearrangement joins TRBV27 to TRBJ1-5, with 10 bases that match TRBD1. This TCR was sampled from a man aged 25-45 years with Graves' ophthalmopathy. Here the CDR3 reads CASSFSGQGRREPQHF. As DNA, the CDR3 is TGTGCCAGCAGTTTTTCGGGACAGGGGCGAAGGGAGCCCCAGCATTTT.